This T cell receptor beta chain is from a study of blood T cell repertoires in COVID-19. Overall study context: Sites across the United States, Italy and Spain contributed samples from acute and convalescent COVID-19. PBMCs, B-cell-depleted T cells, or T cells provided the cDNA or gDNA that made up the material.

As originally analysed: Reference gene primers were amplified, and this amplification served to estimate nucleated cell counts. Repertoires were generated with immunoSEQ multiplex PCR, while TCRdb's copy carries only in-frame clones and drops some. That table furnishes V, J and clone size, whereas the DNA furnished D and trimming. The table has roughly 74,000 clones, around 90% seen once. The sequencing sample was made of peripheral blood. The sequence derives from an elderly woman with active or convalescent COVID-19.

CDR3 sequence reads: CATGATGAYNSPLHF. The CDR3 DNA is TGTGCCACCGGGGCGACAGGGGCCTATAATTCACCCCTCCACTTT. V gene TRBV10-3 combines with J gene TRBJ1-6; TRBD1 matches 8 bases. The V gene's germline CDR1 is ENHRY and CDR2 SYGVKD. The CDR3 totals 15 residues. The V segment lost 10 bases and the J segment 2 bases; nucleotides outside the gene matches: 7.